Reported below is one T cell receptor (beta chain). This sample was included in a study of OX40 agonist ivuxolimab in advanced cancers. Autoimmune disease history or systemic immunosuppression was exclusionary. CDR1 and CDR2 (germline): KGHSH, LQKENI. This CDR3 contains 16 residues. V lost 8 bases to trimming and J lost 5 bases; unmatched junction nucleotides: 13. Assay used: immunoSEQ multiplex PCR; TCRdb lists only in-frame clones, some missing. The sample holds some 76,000 clones, under 90% seen once. The chain carries TRBV18 and TRBJ1-1; TRBD1 agrees at 11 bases. The TCR comes from an adult with an advanced solid tumor such as melanoma, head and neck, liver or kidney cancer. Material: CD4+ or CD8+ T cells sorted from blood, obtained in a trial of the OX40 agonist ivuxolimab. CDR3 nucleotides: TGTGCCAGCATTCGGGCTGGGACAGGGGGTAGGACTGAAGCTTTCTTT. This sequence encodes CASIRAGTGGRTEAFF.